This record looks at one TCR beta chain sequence and its context. Sequencing used immunoSEQ multiplex PCR; TCRdb keeps in-frame clones, though not all of them. The data show roughly 1,500,000 clones, approximately 98% seen once. The CDR3 is 13 residues long. Germline V CDR1 and CDR2: LNHNV, YYDKDF (reference sequence). Trimming removed 5 bases at V and 3 bases at J, with 7 bases between. This sample was included in a study of shared clonotypes between healthy human individuals. The origin of this receptor is a man aged 25-45 years in good health. The V and J genes are TRBV15 and TRBJ1-4; D gene unclear. Sample: naive CD4+ T cells sorted from blood. The subset here: CD45RA+ positively selected. CDR3 bases: TGTGCCACCAGCCGGGCTTCTAATGAAAAACTGTTTTTT. Translated: CATSRASNEKLFF.